The rows below give T cell receptor beta chains drawn from one sample of a study of shared clonotypes between healthy human individuals. Method: immunoSEQ multiplex PCR; TCRdb's copy keeps in-frame clones and lacks some. The repertoire holds millions of clones, with more than 80% as singletons. The sequenced sample consisted of naive CD4+ T cells sorted from blood. These receptors all stem from a man between 18 and 35 years old in good health. Each CDR3 is given with its conserved first and last residue. A D gene is named only where the DNA matches it firmly. Clone size is given for some rows only: seen once, a few or many times, or a class if the clone is expanded.

TRBV30	-	-	TRBJ2-3	TGTGCCTGGAGTACGACACTGGGAGTGGCAGATACGCAGTATTTT	CAWSTTLGVADTQYF
TRBV10-1	-	TRBD1	TRBJ2-5	TGCGCCAGCAGTACCATGGACAGGGGCGAGGAGACCCAGTACTTC	CASSTMDRGEETQYF
TRBV5-4	-	-	TRBJ2-1	TGTGCCAGCAGCTCATCCCTGGGGGGGGCTGAGCAGTTCTTC	CASSSSLGGAEQFF
TRBV7-3	-	TRBD1	TRBJ2-1	TGTGCCAGCAGCTTGGGACAGGGTTACAATGAGCAGTTCTTC	CASSLGQGYNEQFF
TRBV18	-	-	TRBJ2-7	TGTGCCAGCTCACAGGGCCGCAATTACTACGAGCAGTACTTC	CASSQGRNYYEQYF
TRBV5-1	once	-	TRBJ2-2	TGCGCCAGCAGCCCTCCGCGGACCGGGGAGCTGTTTTTT	CASSPPRTGELFF
TRBV7-9	-	TRBD1	TRBJ1-4	TGTGCCAGCAGCCCACGGGACAGGGGGCATTGGCAAACTAATGAAAAACTGTTTTTT	CASSPRDRGHWQTNEKLFF
TRBV6-1	-	-	TRBJ1-4	TGTGCCAGCAGGCTACGACAGAAGAATGAAAAACTGTTTTTT	CASRLRQKNEKLFF
TRBV18	-	TRBD2	TRBJ2-3	TGTGCCAGCTCAGAACGGGGGGGCCATAAGGATACGCAGTATTTT	CASSERGGHKDTQYF
TRBV4-1	-	-	TRBJ1-2	TGCGCCAGCAGCCCGAGGAGGCGGGAGAGAGGGCTTGCTAACTATGGCTACACCTTC	CASSPRRRERGLANYGYTF
TRBV9	-	-	TRBJ1-3	TGTGCCAGCAGCGCCGGACGGAGGACCCCCTCTGGAAACACCATATATTTT	CASSAGRRTPSGNTIYF
TRBV7-3	-	-	TRBJ2-1	TGTGCCAGCAGCTCACAGGGACGGGAGCAGTTCTTC	CASSSQGREQFF
TRBV5-4	-	TRBD1	TRBJ2-2	TGTGCCAGCAGATTCCAGGGGGTTGCGAGCACCGGGGAGCTGTTTTTT	CASRFQGVASTGELFF
TRBV28	-	TRBD2	TRBJ2-3	TGTGCCAGCAGGGCTAGCGGGGGGGCCATAACAGATACGCAGTATTTT	CASRASGGAITDTQYF
TRBV18	-	TRBD1	TRBJ1-1	TGTGCCAGCTCCCCCCTTCCTGGACAGGCCTATGAAGCTTTCTTT	CASSPLPGQAYEAFF
TRBV18	-	-	TRBJ2-5	TGTGCCAGCTCACCACCAGTCCTAGCCTCATCAGAGACCCAGTACTTC	CASSPPVLASSETQYF